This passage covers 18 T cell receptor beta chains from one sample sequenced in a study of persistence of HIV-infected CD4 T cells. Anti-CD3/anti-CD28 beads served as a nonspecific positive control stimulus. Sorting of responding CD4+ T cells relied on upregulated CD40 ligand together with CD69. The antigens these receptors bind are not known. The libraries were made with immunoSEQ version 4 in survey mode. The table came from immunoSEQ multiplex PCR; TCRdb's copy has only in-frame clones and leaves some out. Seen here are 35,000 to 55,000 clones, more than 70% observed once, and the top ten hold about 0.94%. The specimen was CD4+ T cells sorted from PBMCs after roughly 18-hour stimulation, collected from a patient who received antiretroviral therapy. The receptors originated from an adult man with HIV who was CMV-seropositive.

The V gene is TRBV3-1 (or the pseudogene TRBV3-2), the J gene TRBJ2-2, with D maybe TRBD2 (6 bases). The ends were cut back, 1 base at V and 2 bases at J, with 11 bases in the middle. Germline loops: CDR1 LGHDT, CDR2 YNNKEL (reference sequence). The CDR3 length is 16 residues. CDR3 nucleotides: TGTGCCAGCAGCCAAGGAGGGACTCTAAACACCGGGGAGCTGTTTTTT. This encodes CASSQGGTLNTGELFF.

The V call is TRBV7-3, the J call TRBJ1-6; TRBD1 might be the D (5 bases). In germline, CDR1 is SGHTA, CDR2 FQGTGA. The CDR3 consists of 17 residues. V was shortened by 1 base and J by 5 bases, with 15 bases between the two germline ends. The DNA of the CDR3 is TGTGCCAGCAGCTTAAGACGTTTTTGGGGGAATAATTCACCCCTCCACTTT. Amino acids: CASSLRRFWGNNSPLHF.

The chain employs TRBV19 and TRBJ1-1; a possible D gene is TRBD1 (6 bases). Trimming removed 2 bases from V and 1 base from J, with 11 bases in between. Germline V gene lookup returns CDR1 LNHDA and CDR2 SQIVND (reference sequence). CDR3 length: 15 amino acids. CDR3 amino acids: CASSIPGTTNTEAFF. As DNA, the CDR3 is TGTGCCAGTAGTATACCCGGGACAACGAACACTGAAGCTTTCTTT.

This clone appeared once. Here the CDR3 reads CASSLFGGGQETQYF. CDR3 nucleotides: TGTGCCAGCAGTTTATTTGGCGGCGGCCAAGAGACCCAGTACTTC. V and J are TRBV27 and TRBJ2-5; no firm D call. Trimming pared 1 base from V and 1 base from J, leaving 10 bases between. The germline gives CDR1 MNHEY, CDR2 SMNVEV (reference sequence). The CDR3 contains 15 residues.

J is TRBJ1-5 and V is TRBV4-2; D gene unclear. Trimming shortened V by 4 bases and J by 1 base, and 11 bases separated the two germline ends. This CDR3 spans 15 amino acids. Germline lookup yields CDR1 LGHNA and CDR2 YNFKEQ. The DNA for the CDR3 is TGTGCCAGCAGCCGGAGGGTAGCGAGCAATCAGCCCCAGCATTTT. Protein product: CASSRRVASNQPQHF.

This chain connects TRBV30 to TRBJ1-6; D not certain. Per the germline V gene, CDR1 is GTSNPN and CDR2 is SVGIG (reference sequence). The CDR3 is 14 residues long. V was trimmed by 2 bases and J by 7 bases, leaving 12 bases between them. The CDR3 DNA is TGTGCCTGGAGTCGGGAGGGAAGGAATTCACCCCTCCACTTT. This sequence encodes CAWSREGRNSPLHF.

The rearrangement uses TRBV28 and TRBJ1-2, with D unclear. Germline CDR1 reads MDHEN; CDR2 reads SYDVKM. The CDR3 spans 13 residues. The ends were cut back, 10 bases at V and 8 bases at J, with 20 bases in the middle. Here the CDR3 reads CATVHSRLLGYTF. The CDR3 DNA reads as TGTGCCACCGTCCACAGCCGGCTTTTGGGCTACACCTTC.

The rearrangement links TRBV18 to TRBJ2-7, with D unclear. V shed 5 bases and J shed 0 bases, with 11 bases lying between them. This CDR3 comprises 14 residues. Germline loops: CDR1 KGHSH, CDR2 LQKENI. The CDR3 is CASSTPSSSYEQYF. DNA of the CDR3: TGTGCCAGCTCAACTCCCTCGAGCTCCTACGAGCAGTACTTC.

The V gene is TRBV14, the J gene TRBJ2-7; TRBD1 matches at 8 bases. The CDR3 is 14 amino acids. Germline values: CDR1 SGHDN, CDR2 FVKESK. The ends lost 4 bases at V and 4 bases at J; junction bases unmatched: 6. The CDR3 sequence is CASSPAGTGYEQYF. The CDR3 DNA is TGTGCCAGCAGCCCCGCCGGGACAGGTTACGAGCAGTACTTC.

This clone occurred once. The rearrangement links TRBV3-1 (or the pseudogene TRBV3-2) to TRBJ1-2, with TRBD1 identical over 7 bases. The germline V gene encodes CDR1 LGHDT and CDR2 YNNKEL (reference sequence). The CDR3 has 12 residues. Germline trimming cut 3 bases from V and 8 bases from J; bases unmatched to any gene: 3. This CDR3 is CASSHMGQGYTF. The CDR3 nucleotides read TGTGCCAGCAGCCACATGGGACAGGGCTACACCTTC.

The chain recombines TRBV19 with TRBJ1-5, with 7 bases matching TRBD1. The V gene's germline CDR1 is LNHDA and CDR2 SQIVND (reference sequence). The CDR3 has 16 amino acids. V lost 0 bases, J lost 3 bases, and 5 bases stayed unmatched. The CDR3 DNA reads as TGTGCCAGTAGTATAGATGGCAGGGGGGCCAATCAGCCCCAGCATTTT. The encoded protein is CASSIDGRGANQPQHF.

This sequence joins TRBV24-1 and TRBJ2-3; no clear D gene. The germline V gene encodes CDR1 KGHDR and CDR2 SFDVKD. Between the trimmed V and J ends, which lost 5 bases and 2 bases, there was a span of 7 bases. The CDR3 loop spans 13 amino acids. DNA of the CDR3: TGTGCCACCAGTGGAGGTCACACAGATACGCAGTATTTT. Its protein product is CATSGGHTDTQYF.

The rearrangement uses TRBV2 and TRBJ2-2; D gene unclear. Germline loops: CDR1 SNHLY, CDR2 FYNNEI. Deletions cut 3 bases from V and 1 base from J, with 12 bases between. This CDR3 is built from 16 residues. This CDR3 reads CASSEPVKLNTGELFF. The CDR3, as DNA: TGTGCCAGCAGTGAGCCGGTGAAACTGAACACCGGGGAGCTGTTTTTT.

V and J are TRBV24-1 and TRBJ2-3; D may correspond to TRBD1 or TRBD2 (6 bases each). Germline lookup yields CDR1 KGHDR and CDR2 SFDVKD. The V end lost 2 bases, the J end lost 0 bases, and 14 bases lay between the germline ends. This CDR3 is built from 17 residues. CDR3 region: CATSDYGEGGSTDTQYF. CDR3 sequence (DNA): TGTGCCACCAGTGATTACGGAGAGGGGGGTAGCACAGATACGCAGTATTTT.

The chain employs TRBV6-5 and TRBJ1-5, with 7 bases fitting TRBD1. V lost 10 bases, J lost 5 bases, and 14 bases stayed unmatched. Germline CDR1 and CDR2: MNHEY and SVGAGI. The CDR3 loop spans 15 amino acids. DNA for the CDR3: TGTGCCACCTCTCGCGGGACAGATAACTATCAGCCCCAGCATTTT. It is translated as CATSRGTDNYQPQHF.

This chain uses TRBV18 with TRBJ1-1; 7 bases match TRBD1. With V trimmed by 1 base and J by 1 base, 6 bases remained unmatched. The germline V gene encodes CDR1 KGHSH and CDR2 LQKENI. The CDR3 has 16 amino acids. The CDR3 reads CASSPLNRGGNTEAFF. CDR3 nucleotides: TGTGCCAGCTCACCACTCAACAGGGGTGGGAACACTGAAGCTTTCTTT.

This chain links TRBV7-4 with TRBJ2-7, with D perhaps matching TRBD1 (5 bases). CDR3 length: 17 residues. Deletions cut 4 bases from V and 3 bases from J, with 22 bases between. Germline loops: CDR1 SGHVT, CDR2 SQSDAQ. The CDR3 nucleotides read TGTGCCAGCAGCTATTGTAAGAAACCTGGACAACACTACGAGCAGTACTTC. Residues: CASSYCKKPGQHYEQYF.

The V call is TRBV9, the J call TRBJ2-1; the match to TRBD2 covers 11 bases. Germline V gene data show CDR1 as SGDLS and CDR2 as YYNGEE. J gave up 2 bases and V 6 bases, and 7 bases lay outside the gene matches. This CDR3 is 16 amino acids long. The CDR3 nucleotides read TGTGCCAGCACCCCGACTAGCGGGACCACCTACAATGAGCAGTTCTTC. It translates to CASTPTSGTTYNEQFF.